The 8 T cell receptor beta chains below were found in one sample sequenced in a study of response to subunit inactivated influenza vaccine. TCRdb processed the RT-PCR reads anew with MiXCR; each CDR3 protein has one entry. Of a few hundred thousand distinct CDR3 sequences in the sample, 12% to 15% were seen once. This sample comprised PBMCs from blood, obtained 11 to 12 days after vaccination. These receptors were taken from a man aged 50-60 years who received an inactivated influenza vaccine.

V and J are TRBV15 and TRBJ2-3; 8 bases match TRBD2. Per the germline V gene, CDR1 is LNHNV and CDR2 is YYDKDF (reference sequence). The CDR3 extends over 14 amino acids. The J segment lost 3 bases and the V segment lost 7 bases, leaving 6 bases of the junction unmatched. The CDR3 DNA sequence: TGTGCCACCACCCCTAGCGGGTTGACAGATACGCAGTATTTT. Translation gives CATTPSGLTDTQYF.

V usage is TRBV5-6 and J usage is TRBJ2-7; TRBD1 is a possible D gene (6 bases). V was trimmed by 1 base and J by 7 bases, leaving 9 bases between them. Germline V lookup: CDR1 SGHDT, CDR2 YYEEEE. The CDR3 loop spans 12 amino acids. The CDR3 coding sequence is TGTGCCAGCAGCTTGAGAACAGGGGAGCAGTACTTC. This sequence encodes CASSLRTGEQYF.

This CDR3 reads CASSVGGSSNQPQHF. CDR3 nucleotides: TGTGCCAGCAGCGTCGGAGGGTCCTCCAATCAGCCCCAGCATTTT. The chain employs TRBV9 and TRBJ1-5; D call uncertain. Trimming took off 2 bases at V and 3 bases at J, with 12 bases between the two ends. Germline CDR1 and CDR2: SGDLS and YYNGEE. CDR3 size: 15 residues.

The chain couples TRBV5-4 to TRBJ2-2; TRBD1 matches 8 bases. This CDR3 comprises 20 residues. The J segment lost 0 bases and the V segment lost 3 bases, leaving 16 bases of the junction unmatched. Per the germline V gene, CDR1 is SGHNT and CDR2 is YYREEE (reference sequence). The DNA for the CDR3 is TGTGCCAGCAGCTGGGGCAGGGGGCGAAATGTACCAGCGAACACCGGGGAGCTGTTTTTT. Protein sequence: CASSWGRGRNVPANTGELFF. The whole variable domain, remainder taken from reference TRBV5-4 and TRBJ2-2, is ETGVTQSPTHLIKTRGQQVTLRCSSQSGHNTVSWYQQALGQGPQFIFQYYREEENGRGNFPPRFSGLQFPNYSSELNVNALELDDSALYLCASSWGRGRNVPANTGELFFGEGSRLTVL.

This clonotype was seen many times. The rearrangement joins TRBV5-5 to TRBJ2-5; 7 bases map to TRBD1. This CDR3 comprises 14 residues. Losses at the gene ends were 4 bases for V and 1 base for J; bases not matched to a gene: 4. The germline V gene encodes CDR1 SGHKS and CDR2 YYEKEE (reference sequence). The CDR3 nucleotides read TGTGCCAGCAGCCAGGGACAGCTCCAAGAGACCCAGTACTTC. It specifies CASSQGQLQETQYF.

This clonotype was seen at least ten times. The rearrangement links TRBV5-1 to TRBJ1-6; TRBD1 agrees at 8 bases. CDR1 is SGHRS and CDR2 is YFSETQ in the germline V gene. The CDR3 covers 12 residues. V dropped 4 bases and J dropped 16; count of bases not matched to a gene: 7. The CDR3 nucleotides are TGCGCCAGCAGCAGCGGACAGGGCCTACTCCACTTT. It yields the protein CASSSGQGLLHF.

This clonotype showed up just a few times. The CDR3 nucleotides read TGTGCCAGCAGCGCGGGTGAGGGCTGGGACATTCAGTACTTC. Translating it yields CASSAGEGWDIQYF. The chain uses TRBV9 and TRBJ2-4; D may be TRBD2 (5 bases). V gave up 3 bases and J gave up 8 bases, with 15 bases separating them. The CDR3 runs 14 residues. In germline, CDR1 is SGDLS, CDR2 YYNGEE. The complete variable domain, with remaining parts taken from reference TRBV9 and TRBJ2-4, reads DSGVTQTPKHLITATGQRVTLRCSPRSGDLSVYWYQQSLDQGLQFLIQYYNGEERAKGNILERFSAQQFPDLHSELNLSSLELGDSALYFCASSAGEGWDIQYFGAGTRLSVL.

This clonotype was observed a few times. J is TRBJ2-2 and V is TRBV5-1; D remains unclear. Germline CDR1 and CDR2: SGHRS and YFSETQ. V dropped 2 bases and J dropped 4 bases, with 9 bases sitting between them. The length of the CDR3 is 14 residues. CDR3 amino acids: CASSFKQSTGELFF. The CDR3 region has the DNA TGCGCCAGCAGCTTTAAGCAGAGCACCGGGGAGCTGTTTTTT.